These T cell receptor beta chains were read from a single sample in a study of blood T cell repertoires in COVID-19. Here immunoSEQ multiplex PCR was the method, and the copy in TCRdb shows in-frame clones only, minus some. This sample has 90,000 to 150,000 clones; around 86% occur once, and the top ten carry roughly a tenth. The material sequenced was peripheral blood. Receptors were obtained from a man older than 75 with acute or convalescent COVID-19. Each CDR3 is given with its conserved first and last residue. A D gene is named only where the DNA matches it firmly. Clone size appears in some rows only: once, few, many, or a class for an expanded clone.

len: 15
v_gene: TRBV6-5
j_gene: TRBJ1-1
d_gene: TRBD1
abundance: once
CDR3aa: CASSHGTGRNTEAFF
CDR3nt: TGTGCCAGCAGTCACGGGACAGGGAGGAACACTGAAGCTTTCTTT

len: 16
v_gene: TRBV3-1/TRBV3-2
j_gene: TRBJ1-1
d_gene: .
abundance: .
CDR3aa: CASSGDGVKMNTEAFF
CDR3nt: TGTGCCAGCAGCGGAGACGGGGTCAAGATGAACACTGAAGCTTTCTTT

len: 16
v_gene: TRBV19
j_gene: TRBJ1-5
d_gene: TRBD1
abundance: .
CDR3aa: CASTPTRTGLGQPQHF
CDR3nt: TGTGCCAGTACTCCGACCCGGACAGGGCTTGGTCAGCCCCAGCATTTT

len: 15
v_gene: TRBV11-2
j_gene: TRBJ2-5
d_gene: .
abundance: .
CDR3aa: CASSLNGRGQETQYF
CDR3nt: TGTGCCAGCAGCTTGAATGGGAGGGGGCAAGAGACCCAGTACTTC

len: 20
v_gene: TRBV6-6
j_gene: TRBJ1-6
d_gene: .
abundance: .
CDR3aa: CASSPNSFRPTPSTDSPLHF
CDR3nt: TGTGCCAGCAGTCCTAATTCGTTCAGGCCCACCCCATCTACGGATTCACCCCTCCACTTT

len: 16
v_gene: TRBV2
j_gene: TRBJ1-5
d_gene: TRBD1
abundance: .
CDR3aa: CASSGGQQNSNQPQHF
CDR3nt: TGTGCCAGCAGTGGGGGACAGCAGAATAGCAATCAGCCCCAGCATTTT

len: 13
v_gene: TRBV29-1
j_gene: TRBJ1-2
d_gene: TRBD1
abundance: .
CDR3aa: CSVEWDSPYGYTF
CDR3nt: TGCAGCGTTGAATGGGACAGCCCCTATGGCTACACCTTC

len: 16
v_gene: TRBV2
j_gene: TRBJ2-7
d_gene: .
abundance: .
CDR3aa: CASSEALNIPTYEQYF
CDR3nt: TGTGCCAGCAGTGAAGCGCTAAATATACCCACCTACGAGCAGTACTTC

len: 13
v_gene: TRBV14
j_gene: TRBJ2-2
d_gene: .
abundance: .
CDR3aa: CASRWGSAGELFF
CDR3nt: TGTGCCAGCAGATGGGGTAGCGCCGGGGAGCTGTTTTTT

len: 19
v_gene: TRBV18
j_gene: TRBJ2-3
d_gene: TRBD2
abundance: .
CDR3aa: CASSPRQGPGLAGGDTQYF
CDR3nt: TGTGCCAGCTCACCACGGCAGGGCCCGGGACTAGCGGGAGGAGATACGCAGTATTTT

len: 14
v_gene: TRBV7-9
j_gene: TRBJ2-1
d_gene: .
abundance: .
CDR3aa: CASSLPYYRNEQFF
CDR3nt: TGTGCCAGCAGCTTACCCTACTACAGGAATGAGCAGTTCTTC

len: 14
v_gene: TRBV5-1
j_gene: TRBJ1-1
d_gene: TRBD1
abundance: .
CDR3aa: CASSPDRSSAEAFF
CDR3nt: TGCGCCAGCAGCCCGGACAGGTCATCTGCTGAAGCTTTCTTT

len: 15
v_gene: TRBV6-5
j_gene: TRBJ1-6
d_gene: .
abundance: .
CDR3aa: CASSYLGRGNSPLHF
CDR3nt: TGTGCCAGCAGTTACTTGGGGCGGGGGAATTCACCCCTCCACTTT

len: 16
v_gene: TRBV3-1/TRBV3-2
j_gene: TRBJ2-3
d_gene: TRBD2
abundance: .
CDR3aa: CASSRSSSGSTDTQYF
CDR3nt: TGTGCCAGCAGTCGTAGTTCTAGCGGGAGCACAGATACGCAGTATTTT

len: 16
v_gene: TRBV9
j_gene: TRBJ2-2
d_gene: TRBD2
abundance: few
CDR3aa: CASSAGGRASGGELFF
CDR3nt: TGTGCCAGCAGCGCGGGCGGGAGGGCTTCGGGCGGGGAGCTGTTTTTT

len: 15
v_gene: TRBV19
j_gene: TRBJ1-5
d_gene: TRBD1
abundance: .
CDR3aa: CASSINRGTNQPQHF
CDR3nt: TGTGCCAGTAGTATCAACAGGGGTACCAATCAGCCCCAGCATTTT

len: 15
v_gene: TRBV3-1/TRBV3-2
j_gene: TRBJ2-2
d_gene: TRBD2
abundance: .
CDR3aa: CASSKRGGYTGELFF
CDR3nt: TGTGCCAGCAGCAAGCGGGGGGGCTACACCGGGGAGCTGTTTTTT

len: 15
v_gene: TRBV28
j_gene: TRBJ1-2
d_gene: .
abundance: .
CDR3aa: CASSLFSKGPSGYTF
CDR3nt: TGTGCCAGCAGTTTATTCTCCAAAGGACCTAGCGGCTACACCTTC

len: 14
v_gene: TRBV9
j_gene: TRBJ1-5
d_gene: .
abundance: once
CDR3aa: CASSRDNVDQPQHF
CDR3nt: TGTGCCAGCAGCCGGGACAACGTCGATCAGCCCCAGCATTTT

len: 14
v_gene: TRBV5-1
j_gene: TRBJ1-5
d_gene: .
abundance: .
CDR3aa: CASSLTGSNQPQHF
CDR3nt: TGCGCCAGCAGCTTGACGGGTAGCAATCAGCCCCAGCATTTT

len: 14
v_gene: TRBV5-4
j_gene: TRBJ1-1
d_gene: TRBD1
abundance: .
CDR3aa: CASSLTGKNTEAFF
CDR3nt: TGTGCCAGCAGCCTGACAGGGAAGAACACTGAAGCTTTCTTT

len: 14
v_gene: TRBV27
j_gene: TRBJ1-1
d_gene: .
abundance: .
CDR3aa: CASSLWGANTEAFF
CDR3nt: TGTGCCAGCAGTTTATGGGGAGCGAACACTGAAGCTTTCTTT

len: 16
v_gene: TRBV5-1
j_gene: TRBJ1-1
d_gene: .
abundance: .
CDR3aa: CASSLVGRSTNTEAFF
CDR3nt: TGCGCCAGCAGCTTGGTCGGCAGGTCGACGAACACTGAAGCTTTCTTT

len: 15
v_gene: TRBV12-5
j_gene: TRBJ1-2
d_gene: TRBD1
abundance: .
CDR3aa: CASGFPLTGGYGYTF
CDR3nt: TGTGCTAGTGGTTTTCCCTTGACAGGGGGCTATGGCTACACCTTC

len: 10
v_gene: TRBV2
j_gene: TRBJ2-7
d_gene: .
abundance: .
CDR3aa: CASLLGEQYF
CDR3nt: TGTGCCAGCCTCCTCGGGGAGCAGTACTTC

len: 14
v_gene: TRBV19
j_gene: TRBJ1-5
d_gene: TRBD1
abundance: .
CDR3aa: CASSQTGGSQPQHF
CDR3nt: TGTGCCAGTAGCCAGACAGGGGGTAGTCAGCCCCAGCATTTT

len: 15
v_gene: TRBV10-3
j_gene: TRBJ2-1
d_gene: TRBD2
abundance: .
CDR3aa: CAITGLAGGYNEQFF
CDR3nt: TGTGCCATCACAGGGCTAGCGGGGGGCTACAATGAGCAGTTCTTC

len: 12
v_gene: TRBV7-6
j_gene: TRBJ1-5
d_gene: TRBD1
abundance: .
CDR3aa: CASSLQQGSQHF
CDR3nt: TGTGCCAGCAGCCTTCAACAGGGGTCCCAGCATTTT

len: 13
v_gene: TRBV7-3
j_gene: TRBJ2-2
d_gene: .
abundance: .
CDR3aa: CASSLGHTGELFF
CDR3nt: TGTGCCAGCAGCTTAGGGCACACCGGGGAGCTGTTTTTT

len: 14
v_gene: TRBV5-8
j_gene: TRBJ1-1
d_gene: .
abundance: .
CDR3aa: CASSFRSQGSEAFF
CDR3nt: TGTGCCAGCAGCTTCAGGTCCCAAGGTAGTGAAGCTTTCTTT

len: 13
v_gene: TRBV28
j_gene: TRBJ2-7
d_gene: TRBD2
abundance: .
CDR3aa: CASRPPGGYEQYF
CDR3nt: TGTGCCAGCAGACCCCCGGGGGGCTACGAGCAGTACTTC

len: 18
v_gene: TRBV5-1
j_gene: TRBJ1-2
d_gene: .
abundance: .
CDR3aa: CASSLAPSRQTGDYGYTF
CDR3nt: TGCGCCAGCAGCTTGGCTCCTTCTAGACAGACCGGCGATTATGGCTACACCTTC

len: 16
v_gene: TRBV7-2
j_gene: TRBJ2-7
d_gene: TRBD2
abundance: .
CDR3aa: CASSLAGAGVSYEQYF
CDR3nt: TGTGCCAGCAGCTTAGCGGGAGCGGGAGTCTCCTACGAGCAGTACTTC

len: 12
v_gene: TRBV7-9
j_gene: TRBJ2-7
d_gene: .
abundance: .
CDR3aa: CASSPSAYEQYF
CDR3nt: TGTGCCAGCAGCCCCTCCGCCTACGAGCAGTACTTC

len: 17
v_gene: TRBV15
j_gene: TRBJ2-4
d_gene: .
abundance: once
CDR3aa: CATSRVQGVSVKNIQYF
CDR3nt: TGTGCCACCAGCAGAGTACAGGGAGTATCTGTCAAAAACATTCAGTACTTC

len: 14
v_gene: TRBV3-1/TRBV3-2
j_gene: TRBJ1-6
d_gene: .
abundance: .
CDR3aa: CASSPRTPNSPLHF
CDR3nt: TGTGCCAGCAGCCCTCGGACACCTAATTCACCCCTCCACTTT

len: 16
v_gene: TRBV7-2
j_gene: TRBJ1-6
d_gene: .
abundance: .
CDR3aa: CASSPSMRSYNSPLHF
CDR3nt: TGTGCCAGCAGCCCGTCAATGCGCTCCTATAATTCACCCCTCCACTTT

len: 14
v_gene: TRBV25-1
j_gene: TRBJ2-1
d_gene: .
abundance: .
CDR3aa: CASSDSRRGNEQFF
CDR3nt: TGTGCCAGCAGTGACTCCCGTCGGGGAAATGAGCAGTTCTTC

len: 15
v_gene: TRBV7-2
j_gene: TRBJ1-1
d_gene: .
abundance: .
CDR3aa: CAGGRGRSGNTEAFF
CDR3nt: TGTGCCGGGGGCCGGGGCCGGTCGGGGAACACTGAAGCTTTCTTT

len: 14
v_gene: TRBV11-2
j_gene: TRBJ2-7
d_gene: TRBD2
abundance: .
CDR3aa: CASGRGTSGPQQYF
CDR3nt: TGTGCCAGCGGGCGAGGGACTAGCGGGCCCCAGCAGTACTTC

len: 12
v_gene: TRBV19
j_gene: TRBJ2-1
d_gene: .
abundance: .
CDR3aa: CASRAQGDEQFF
CDR3nt: TGTGCCAGTAGAGCACAGGGAGATGAGCAGTTCTTC

len: 14
v_gene: TRBV27
j_gene: TRBJ1-6
d_gene: TRBD1
abundance: .
CDR3aa: CASSPNRGPSPLHF
CDR3nt: TGTGCCAGCAGTCCTAACAGGGGGCCTTCACCCCTCCACTTT

len: 20
v_gene: TRBV27
j_gene: TRBJ1-6
d_gene: .
abundance: .
CDR3aa: CASSPSPGRYISSYNSPLHF
CDR3nt: TGTGCCAGCAGTCCTAGCCCAGGACGGTACATCAGCTCCTATAATTCACCCCTCCACTTT

len: 11
v_gene: TRBV29-1
j_gene: TRBJ1-2
d_gene: TRBD1
abundance: few
CDR3aa: CSGGTDYGYTF
CDR3nt: TGCAGCGGCGGGACAGATTATGGCTACACCTTC

len: 13
v_gene: TRBV18
j_gene: TRBJ1-2
d_gene: .
abundance: .
CDR3aa: CASSPAGGDGYTF
CDR3nt: TGTGCCAGCTCACCAGCGGGGGGGGATGGCTACACCTTC

len: 15
v_gene: TRBV11-2
j_gene: TRBJ1-1
d_gene: .
abundance: .
CDR3aa: CASSLVSDRDTEAFF
CDR3nt: TGTGCCAGCAGCTTAGTGAGTGATCGGGACACTGAAGCTTTCTTT

len: 14
v_gene: TRBV3-1/TRBV3-2
j_gene: TRBJ1-3
d_gene: TRBD1
abundance: .
CDR3aa: CASSPGQGRDTIYF
CDR3nt: TGTGCCAGCAGCCCGGGACAGGGGAGGGACACCATATATTTT

len: 14
v_gene: TRBV7-2
j_gene: TRBJ2-7
d_gene: TRBD1
abundance: .
CDR3aa: CASSSETGGYEQYF
CDR3nt: TGTGCCAGCAGCAGCGAGACAGGGGGGTACGAGCAGTACTTC

len: 13
v_gene: TRBV2
j_gene: TRBJ1-2
d_gene: TRBD1
abundance: .
CDR3aa: CASRDRGSYGYTF
CDR3nt: TGTGCCAGCCGGGACAGGGGCAGCTATGGCTACACCTTC

len: 14
v_gene: TRBV2
j_gene: TRBJ2-2
d_gene: .
abundance: .
CDR3aa: CASIAGRNTGELFF
CDR3nt: TGTGCCAGCATCGCCGGGAGGAACACCGGGGAGCTGTTTTTT

len: 16
v_gene: TRBV5-4
j_gene: TRBJ2-3
d_gene: .
abundance: once
CDR3aa: CASNPGLGGTTDTQYF
CDR3nt: TGTGCCAGCAACCCCGGACTTGGCGGGACGACAGATACGCAGTATTTT

len: 15
v_gene: TRBV18
j_gene: TRBJ1-3
d_gene: TRBD1
abundance: .
CDR3aa: CASSQGATSGNTIYF
CDR3nt: TGTGCCAGCTCCCAGGGGGCAACCTCTGGAAACACCATATATTTT

len: 13
v_gene: TRBV28
j_gene: TRBJ2-7
d_gene: TRBD1
abundance: .
CDR3aa: CASSFAGGYEQYF
CDR3nt: TGTGCCAGCAGTTTTGCAGGGGGCTACGAGCAGTACTTC